The 22 T cell receptor beta chains in this list originate from one sample, sequenced in a study of blood T cells in healthy people across ages (dated by TCRdb to between 2014 and 2017). Receptors were amplified or captured by 5' RACE. Sequencing relied on an Illumina HiSeq 2500. A second PCR of roughly 7 to 11 cycles was run with a J-beta primer mix and a sample-barcoded 5' primer. TCRdb reworked the public reads: Q25 trimming with fastp, MiXCR clone assembly, productive beta chains retained. A single entry per CDR3 protein holds the most common genes and DNA from its merged rows. The sample data list fewer than 2,000,000 distinct CDR3 sequences, and around 35% of these were observed just once. The leading ten clones occupy about 11% of the sample. Input material: blood. These receptors were taken from a woman in her thirties in good health.

V gene TRBV27 combines with J gene TRBJ2-1; no definite D call. The germline V gene encodes CDR1 MNHEY and CDR2 SMNVEV (reference sequence). This CDR3 contains 15 residues. The ends were cut back, 2 bases at V and 2 bases at J, with 10 bases in the middle. The CDR3 sequence is CASSLTLTPYNEQFF. Written as DNA, the CDR3 is TGTGCCAGCAGTTTAACTTTAACACCCTACAATGAGCAGTTCTTC.

This clonotype occurred a few times. This likely came from a read error, as a far larger clone is one base away. The chain employs TRBV6-2 or TRBV6-3 and TRBJ2-5; no clear D gene. Trimming removed 5 bases at V and 11 bases at J, with 12 bases between. Germline V gene lookup returns CDR1 MNHEY and CDR2 SVGEGT. The length of the CDR3 is 11 residues. CDR3 region: CASSTSYVQYF. CDR3 coding DNA: TGTGCCAGCAGTACCTCCTACGTGCAGTACTTC.

The chain uses TRBV5-1 and TRBJ2-3; the D gene is possibly TRBD2 (7 bases). V gave up 0 bases and J gave up 4 bases, with 21 bases separating them. Germline V CDR1 and CDR2: SGHRS, YFSETQ. The CDR3 extends over 18 amino acids. DNA of the CDR3: TGCGCCAGCAGCTTGGGCCGGGGGGCTCGGGCAGTCCCAGATACGCAGTATTTT. Translating gives CASSLGRGARAVPDTQYF.

A note on this clonotype: This may be a read error: a much more frequent sequence differs by one nucleotide. This chain links TRBV7-8 with TRBJ1-2; perhaps TRBD1 as D (5 bases). Germline loops: CDR1 SGHVS, CDR2 FQNEAQ. This CDR3 spans 12 amino acids. The CDR3 nucleotides are TGTGCCGGCAGGGCTAATAACTATGGCTACACCTTC. Translation: CAGRANNYGYTF.

Turning to this clonotype: The junction departs from the called germline gene at one end, perhaps through a read error. This rearrangement joins TRBV7-9 to TRBJ1-1, with no clear D. CDR3 size: 13 residues. In germline, CDR1 is SEHNR, CDR2 FQNEAQ (reference sequence). CDR3 residues: CVSSPPANTEAFF. CDR3 coding DNA: TGTGTCAGCAGCCCCCCGGCTAACACTGAAGCTTTCTTT.

This chain joins TRBV7-6 and TRBJ2-1; D might be TRBD1 (5 bases). The germline CDR1 and CDR2 sequences are SGHVS and FNYEAQ. V lost 4 bases and J lost 7, with 11 bases in between. The CDR3 runs 13 residues. The CDR3 protein is CASSSRVSNEQFF. The DNA of the CDR3 is TGTGCCAGCAGCTCCAGGGTTTCGAATGAGCAGTTCTTC.

This clonotype appeared once. The V gene is TRBV5-1, the J gene TRBJ2-7; 9 positions match TRBD1. The length of the CDR3 is 18 residues. CDR1 is SGHRS, CDR2 YFSETQ, per germline. The V segment lost 3 bases and the J segment 2 bases; nucleotides outside the gene matches: 15. The CDR3 region is CASSSGTGLTGVTYEQYF. CDR3 DNA: TGCGCCAGCAGCTCCGGGACAGGGTTGACGGGGGTAACCTACGAGCAGTACTTC. The whole variable domain, filled in from reference TRBV5-1 and TRBJ2-7, reads KAGVTQTPRYLIKTRGQQVTLSCSPISGHRSVSWYQQTPGQGLQFLFEYFSETQRNKGNFPGRFSGRQFSNSRSEMNVSTLELGDSALYLCASSSGTGLTGVTYEQYFGPGTRLTVT.

The chain is built from TRBV4-1 and TRBJ2-1; 10 nucleotides agree with TRBD2. From germline, CDR1 is MGHRA and CDR2 YSYEKL. V lost 3 bases, J lost 2 bases, and 4 bases stayed unmatched. This CDR3 region has 16 residues. The CDR3 region is CASSHPGTSAYNEQFF. The CDR3 DNA reads as TGCGCCAGCAGCCACCCGGGGACTAGCGCCTACAATGAGCAGTTCTTC.

This clonotype has a handful of counts. Sequence at one end of the junction differs from germline and may be a read error. V and J are TRBV27 and TRBJ2-6; 12 nucleotides align to TRBD2. The CDR3 extends over 17 amino acids. Germline CDR1 and CDR2: MNHEY and SMNVEV (reference sequence). The CDR3 is CASKHGTSGYGANVRTF. CDR3 DNA sequence: TGTGCCAGCAAACACGGGACTAGCGGGTATGGGGCCAACGTCCGGACTTTC.

The V gene is TRBV7-2, the J gene TRBJ1-5, with D unclear. CDR1 SGHTA and CDR2 FQGNSA come from the germline V gene. The CDR3 loop spans 14 amino acids. V was shortened by 5 bases and J by 3 bases, with 11 bases between the two germline ends. CDR3 bases: TGTGCCAGCAGCCCGAAAGCCGCCAATCAGCCCCAGCATTTT. Its translation: CASSPKAANQPQHF.

The rearrangement links TRBV10-2 to TRBJ2-3, with TRBD1 identical over 12 bases. The CDR3 length is 16 residues. Germline CDR1 and CDR2: WSHSY and SAAADI. Trimming at V came to 2 bases and at J to 5 bases, leaving 5 bases not matched to a gene. The CDR3 DNA follows: TGCGCCAGCAGTGAGAGGGGACAGGGGGCGCGAGATACGCAGTATTTT. This codes for CASSERGQGARDTQYF.

Comment on this clonotype: An end of the junction does not agree with germline; a read error may underlie this. This rearrangement joins TRBV20-1 to TRBJ2-2, with 7 bases that match TRBD2. Germline loops: CDR1 DFQATT, CDR2 SNEGSKA (reference sequence). This CDR3 comprises 13 residues. DNA of the CDR3: TGCAGTGCTAGTGGGAGGGCCACCGGGGAACTGTTTTTT. Amino acids: CSASGRATGELFF.

This clonotype was found a few times. CDR3 residues: CASSHLGLRTAKNIQYF. The CDR3 DNA is TGTGCCAGCAGCCATCTGGGACTACGGACAGCCAAAAACATTCAGTACTTC. The J gene is TRBJ2-4, the V gene TRBV3-1; TRBD2 aligns across 7 bases. V shed 3 bases and J 0 bases; nucleotides not matched to a gene: 8. There are 17 residues in the CDR3. Germline V gives CDR1 LGHDT, CDR2 YNNKEL (reference sequence).

V gene TRBV6-1 combines with J gene TRBJ2-4; 15 nucleotides match TRBD2. The germline gives CDR1 MNHNS, CDR2 SASEGT. V was clipped by 6 bases and J by 3 bases; unmatched bases: 9. The CDR3 runs 18 residues. DNA for the CDR3: TGTGCCAGCAGCCCCGGACTAGCGGGAGGGAAGGGCAAAAACATTCAGTACTTC. Its translation: CASSPGLAGGKGKNIQYF.

About this clonotype: One end of the junction is discordant with germline, which a read error may explain. The J gene is TRBJ1-1, the V gene TRBV7-9; D not resolved. The germline CDR1 and CDR2 sequences are SEHNR and FQNEAQ (reference sequence). The CDR3 covers 14 residues. The CDR3 protein is CASSLSKTNTEVFF. The CDR3 region has the DNA TGTGCCAGCAGCTTAAGCAAGACGAACACTGAAGTTTTCTTT.

As regards this clonotype: A much bigger clone sits one base away, suggesting this may be a read error. The chain employs TRBV10-3 and TRBJ2-5, with D possibly called TRBD1 or TRBD2 (6 bases each). The J call is uncertain, as TRBJ2-7 better fits the DNA end. This CDR3 is built from 14 residues. Per germline, CDR1 ENHRY and CDR2 SYGVKD. Here the CDR3 reads CATKGEAKTYEQYF. The CDR3 bases are TGTGCCACCAAGGGGGAGGCTAAGACCTACGAGCAGTACTTC.

The chain uses TRBV12-3 or TRBV12-4 and TRBJ2-7; 13 nucleotides agree with TRBD2. V was pared by 8 bases and J by 0 bases, with 13 bases of the junction left unmatched. The CDR3 covers 18 residues. CDR3 in DNA: TGTGCCAGCGGCGGATGGACTAGCGGGAGTCTTGGCTCCTACGAGCAGTACTTC. Amino acid sequence: CASGGWTSGSLGSYEQYF.

A note on this clonotype: A much larger clone is a single base away; this may be a read error. The chain carries TRBV29-1 and TRBJ1-2; D possibly corresponds to TRBD1 (5 bases). CDR3 length: 10 residues. Germline V gene data show CDR1 as SQVTM and CDR2 as ANQGSEA. The V gene lost 3 bases and the J gene lost 10 bases, with 9 bases spanning the gap. Here the CDR3 reads CSVEGPDYTF. CDR3 DNA sequence: TGCAGCGTTGAGGGGCCAGACTACACCTTC.

V usage is TRBV11-2 and J usage is TRBJ2-6; TRBD2 aligns across 7 bases. CDR1 and CDR2 (germline): SGHAT, FQNNGV. The junction had 7 bases not matched to a gene; V was cut back by 6 bases and J by 2 bases. The CDR3 runs to 16 residues. Here the CDR3 reads CASRDRRGTGANVLTF. The CDR3 DNA reads TGTGCCAGCAGAGACCGGCGGGGGACTGGGGCCAACGTCCTGACTTTC. Using reference TRBV11-2 and TRBJ2-6 for the parts outside the CDR3, the full variable domain is EAGVAQSPRYKIIEKRQSVAFWCNPISGHATLYWYQQILGQGPKLLIQFQNNGVVDDSQLPKDRFSAERLKGVDSTLKIQPAKLEDSAVYLCASRDRRGTGANVLTFGAGSRLTVL.

This clonotype was recorded a few times. The chain joins TRBV5-1 to TRBJ1-2; D possibly corresponds to TRBD1 (6 bases). The CDR3 covers 15 residues. V shed 5 bases and J shed 4 bases, with 18 bases lying between them. Germline V CDR1 and CDR2: SGHRS, YFSETQ. CDR3 DNA: TGCGCCAGCAGTTCAAACAGGGACTCGTCCTATGGCTACACCTTC. Translation: CASSSNRDSSYGYTF.

This clonotype was seen ten or more times. The J gene is TRBJ2-7, the V gene TRBV12-3 or TRBV12-4; the match to TRBD2 covers 9 bases. J lost 3 bases, V lost 5 bases, and 5 bases had no gene match. The CDR3 is made up of 14 amino acids. CDR3 nucleotide sequence: TGTGCCAGCAGTCCAGCGGGAGGTTTCTACGAGCAGTACTTC. Translation gives CASSPAGGFYEQYF.

The CDR3 DNA reads as TGCAGTGCTAGAATGGTTCTAGCGGGCATAGCCAAAAACATTCAGTACTTC. It codes for CSARMVLAGIAKNIQYF. This chain uses TRBV20-1 with TRBJ2-4; TRBD2 matches at 8 bases. The junction had 9 bases not matched to a gene; V was cut back by 2 bases and J by 0 bases. CDR1 is DFQATT and CDR2 is SNEGSKA in the germline V gene (reference sequence). CDR3 length: 17 amino acids.